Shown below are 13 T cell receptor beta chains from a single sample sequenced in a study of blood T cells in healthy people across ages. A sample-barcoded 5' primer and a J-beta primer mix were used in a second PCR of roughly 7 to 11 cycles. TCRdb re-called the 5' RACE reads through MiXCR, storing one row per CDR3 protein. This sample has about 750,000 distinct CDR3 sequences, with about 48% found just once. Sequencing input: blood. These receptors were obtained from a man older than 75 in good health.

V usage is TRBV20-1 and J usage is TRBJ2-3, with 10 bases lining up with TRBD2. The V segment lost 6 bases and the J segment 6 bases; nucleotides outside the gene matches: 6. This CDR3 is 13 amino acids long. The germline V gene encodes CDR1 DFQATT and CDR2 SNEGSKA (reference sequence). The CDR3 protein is CSALAGAADTQYF. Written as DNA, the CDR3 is TGCAGTGCCCTAGCGGGGGCGGCGGATACGCAGTATTTT.

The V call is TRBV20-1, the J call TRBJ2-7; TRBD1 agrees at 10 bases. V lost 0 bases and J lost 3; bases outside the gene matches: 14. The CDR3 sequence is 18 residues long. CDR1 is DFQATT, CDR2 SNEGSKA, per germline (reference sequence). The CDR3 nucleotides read TGCAGTGCTAGAGATTCTTCGGGCGGACAGGGGGGCCTCTACGAGCAGTACTTC. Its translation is CSARDSSGGQGGLYEQYF.

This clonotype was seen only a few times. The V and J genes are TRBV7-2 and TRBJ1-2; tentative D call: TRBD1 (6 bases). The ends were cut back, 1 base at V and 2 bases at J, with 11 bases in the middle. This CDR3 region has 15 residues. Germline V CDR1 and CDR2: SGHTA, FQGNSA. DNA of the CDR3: TGTGCCAGCAGCTTAGTGGGGCAGGGGAACTATGGCTACACCTTC. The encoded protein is CASSLVGQGNYGYTF.

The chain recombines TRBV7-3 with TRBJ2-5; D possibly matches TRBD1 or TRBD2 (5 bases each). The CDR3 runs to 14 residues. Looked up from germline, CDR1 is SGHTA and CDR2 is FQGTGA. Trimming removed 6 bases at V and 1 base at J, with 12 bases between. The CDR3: CASSKAGAQETQYF. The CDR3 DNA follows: TGTGCCAGCAGTAAAGCCGGGGCCCAAGAGACCCAGTACTTC.

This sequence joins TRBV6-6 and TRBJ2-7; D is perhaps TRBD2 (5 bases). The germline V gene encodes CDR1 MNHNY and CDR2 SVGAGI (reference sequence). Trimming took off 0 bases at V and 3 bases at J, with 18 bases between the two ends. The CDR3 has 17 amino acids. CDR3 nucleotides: TGTGCCAGCAGTTACTCCCGTGAAGGTAGCGCTTACTACGAGCAGTACTTC. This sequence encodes CASSYSREGSAYYEQYF.

CDR3 loop: CASSSAQNYGYTF. Here the CDR3 DNA reads TGTGCCAGCAGTTCCGCACAGAACTATGGCTACACCTTC. This rearrangement joins TRBV27 to TRBJ1-2; D gene ambiguous. The CDR3 runs to 13 residues. The V gene lost 4 bases and the J gene lost 2 bases, with 8 bases spanning the gap. Germline V gene sequence: CDR1 MNHEY, CDR2 SMNVEV (reference sequence).

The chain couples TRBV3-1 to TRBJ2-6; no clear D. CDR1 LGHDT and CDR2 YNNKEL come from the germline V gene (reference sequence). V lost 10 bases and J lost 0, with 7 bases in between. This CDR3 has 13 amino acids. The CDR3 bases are TGTGCCACCGACCGCTCTGGGGCCAACGTCCTGACTTTC. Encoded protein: CATDRSGANVLTF. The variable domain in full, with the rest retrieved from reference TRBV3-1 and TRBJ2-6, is DTAVSQTPKYLVTQMGNDKSIKCEQNLGHDTMYWYKQDSKKFLKIMFSYNNKELIINETVPNRFSPKSPDKAHLNLHINSLELGDSAVYFCATDRSGANVLTFGAGSRLTVL.

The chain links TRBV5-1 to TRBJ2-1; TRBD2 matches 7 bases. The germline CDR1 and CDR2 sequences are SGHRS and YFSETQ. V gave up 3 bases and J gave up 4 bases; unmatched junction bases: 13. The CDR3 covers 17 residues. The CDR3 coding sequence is TGCGCCAGCAGCTCCTCGTCGACTAGCAGATCTTACAATGAGCAGTTCTTC. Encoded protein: CASSSSSTSRSYNEQFF.

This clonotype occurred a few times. The CDR3 spells CASRRSGSTYEQYF. The DNA for the CDR3 is TGTGCCAGCAGAAGAAGCGGGAGTACCTACGAGCAGTACTTC. The V and J genes are TRBV7-2 and TRBJ2-7; 8 positions match TRBD2. The CDR3 covers 14 residues. The V gene end was trimmed by 6 bases and the J gene end by 2 bases; junction bases not matched to a gene: 6. Per germline, CDR1 SGHTA and CDR2 FQGNSA.

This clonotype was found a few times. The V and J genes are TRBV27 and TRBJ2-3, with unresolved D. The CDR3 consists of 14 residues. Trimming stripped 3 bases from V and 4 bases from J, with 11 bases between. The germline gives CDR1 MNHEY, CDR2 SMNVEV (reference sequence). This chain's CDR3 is CASSLVGSADTQYF. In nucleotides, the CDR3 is TGTGCCAGCAGTTTGGTAGGTTCGGCAGATACGCAGTATTTT.

For the CDR3, the DNA is TGTGCCAGCAGCTTAGCGCCGGGAATGACCTACGAGCAGTACTTC. Translating it yields CASSLAPGMTYEQYF. The chain is built from TRBV7-8 and TRBJ2-4; D is possibly TRBD2 (5 bases). The DNA matches TRBJ2-7 better at its end, which makes the J call doubtful. The CDR3 is made up of 15 amino acids. Per germline, CDR1 SGHVS and CDR2 FQNEAQ.

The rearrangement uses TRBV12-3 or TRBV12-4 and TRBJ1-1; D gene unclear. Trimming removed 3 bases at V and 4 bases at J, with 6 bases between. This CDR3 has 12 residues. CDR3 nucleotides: TGTGCCAGCAGTTTTAGTAGCACTGAAGCTTTCTTT. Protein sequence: CASSFSSTEAFF.

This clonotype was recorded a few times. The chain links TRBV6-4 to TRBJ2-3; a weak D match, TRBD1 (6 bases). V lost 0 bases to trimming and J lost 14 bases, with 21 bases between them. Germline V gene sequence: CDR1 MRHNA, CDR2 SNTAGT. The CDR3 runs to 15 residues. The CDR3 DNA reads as TGTGCCAGCAGTGACTCAGGAACGGGACACAGATACGCGTATTTT. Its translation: CASSDSGTGHRYAYF.